The present T cell receptor (beta chain) was sequenced within a study of blood T cells in healthy people across ages. Regarding the study as a whole: A strong correlation between TCR beta diversity and naive T cell percentage was seen.

V was pared by 1 base and J by 11 bases, with 20 bases between. The CDR3 has 15 residues. The V gene's germline CDR1 is LGHNA and CDR2 YSLEER. This clonotype turned up a few times. Its antigen remains unknown. Next came a second PCR, run for about 6 to 12 cycles, which used a sample-barcoded 5' primer along with a J-beta primer mix. TCRdb ran MiXCR on the 5' RACE reads and lists one entry per CDR3 protein. The sample lists roughly 1.5 million distinct CDR3 sequences; approximately 43% were seen once. This clonotype was obtained from a woman aged 18-29 years in good health. The V gene is TRBV4-3, the J gene TRBJ2-5; D may match TRBD1 or TRBD2 (5 bases each). Sequences were obtained from blood. CDR3 sequence reads: CASSQARVGTNEQYF. Written as DNA, the CDR3 is TGCGCCAGCAGCCAAGCCCGGGTGGGGACGAATGAGCAGTACTTC.